This T cell receptor beta chain was sequenced for a study of blood T cells in healthy people across ages. CDR3 length: 15 residues. With 4 bases removed from V and 5 bases from J, the gap between germline ends came to 17 bases. CDR1 and CDR2 from the germline V gene are SGHAT and FQDESV (reference sequence). Next came a second PCR, run for about 6 to 11 cycles, which used a sample-barcoded 5' primer along with a J-beta primer mix. Via MiXCR, TCRdb re-called the 5' RACE reads, giving one row per CDR3 protein. The sample has over 1,300,000 distinct CDR3 sequences, around 55% seen once; the top ten hold 6.5% to 8.5%.

Material: blood. The chain combines TRBV11-1 with TRBJ1-2; D gene unclear. The receptor comes from a man younger than 35 in good health. The CDR3 here is CASSSYRQAAYGYTF. The CDR3 coding sequence is TGTGCCAGCAGCTCCTACCGGCAGGCGGCTTATGGCTACACCTTC.